The 13 T cell receptor beta chains in this list originate from one sample, sequenced in a study of tumor-infiltrating lymphocytes in primary liver carcinoma (dated by TCRdb to 2016 to 2017). TCRdb lists the instrument as Illumina HiSeq 2500. Starting from roughly 500 ng total RNA, TCRbeta-specific cDNA was produced by reverse transcription with a constant-region primer and ProtoScript II reverse transcriptase. The TCRbeta libraries were prepared through three rounds of nested multiplex PCR following a slightly modified ARM-PCR procedure. Each of the first two PCR rounds ran for approximately 10 cycles using multiplex TRBV1-TRBV30 forward primers together with a Cbeta reverse primer. Clones were called with MiXCR by TCRdb after fastp trimmed the public reads at Q25, and only in-frame beta chains were retained. Every distinct CDR3 protein forms one entry, paired with its most common genes and DNA. This sample holds 80,000 or so distinct CDR3 sequences; over 55% were observed only once. In total, the top ten clones hold roughly an eighth of the sample.

Total RNA and DNA were co-extracted without cell sorting from about 19-30 mg of bulk tissue using the AllPrep DNA/RNA mini kit. The specimen was liver tumor tissue from sampling region 4. The sample's cell subset or site label, in plain terms: tumor region T4, right-lateral pole. The receptors shown here come from a woman aged 60-75 years with primary liver carcinoma and hepatitis B virus infection.

Of note for this clonotype: A read error may explain this, as a much larger clone is one base away. The chain carries TRBV12-3 or TRBV12-4 and TRBJ2-2, with D perhaps being TRBD1 or TRBD2 (5 bases each). V was clipped by 7 bases and J by 5 bases, with 14 bases between them. The CDR3 is 14 amino acids. CDR3 protein: CASTIARQTGELFF. Here the CDR3 DNA reads TGTGCCAGCACGATAGCGAGACAGACCGGGGAGCTGTTTTTT.

Remarks on this clonotype: The junction departs from germline at one end; a sequencing error may be responsible. This chain joins TRBV11-2 and TRBJ2-2, with TRBD2 as a possible D gene (5 bases). The CDR3 is 13 amino acids. The germline CDR1 and CDR2 sequences are SGHAT and FQNNGV. The CDR3 DNA reads as TGTGTCAACAACTTAGATAGGACTGGGGAGCTCTTTTTT. Translated: CVNNLDRTGELFF. The full variable domain, its missing parts supplied by reference TRBV11-2 and TRBJ2-2, is EAGVAQSPRYKIIEKRQSVAFWCNPISGHATLYWYQQILGQGPKLLIQFQNNGVVDDSQLPKDRFSAERLKGVDSTLKIQPAKLEDSAVYLCVNNLDRTGELFFGEGSRLTVL.

The gene calls are TRBV6-5 and TRBJ2-7; weak D call: TRBD1 (6 bases). CDR1 and CDR2 from the germline V gene are MNHEY and SVGAGI. The CDR3 loop spans 14 amino acids. Trimming left V 5 bases short and J 3 bases short, with 14 bases between. In DNA, the CDR3 is TGTGCCAGCAGTCGACAGGATCCACTCTACGAGCAGTACTTC. This codes for CASSRQDPLYEQYF.

For this clonotype: A much larger clone is a single base away; this may be a read error. As the CDR3 is not closed by the conserved phenylalanine or tryptophan, this likely results from a read error. The chain is built from TRBV19 and TRBJ2-7; 7 bases line up with TRBD2. Germline V lookup: CDR1 LNHDA, CDR2 SQIVND (reference sequence). Losses at the gene ends were 8 bases for V and 7 bases for J; bases not matched to a gene: 11. The CDR3 is 13 amino acids. Written as DNA, the CDR3 is TGTGCCAGTGGGAGGGAGGGCCTCGGGGAGCAGTACCTC. It codes for CASGREGLGEQYL.

Notes on this clonotype: At one of its ends the junction is not consistent with the germline gene, which may arise from a read error. The J gene is TRBJ2-5, the V gene TRBV6-1; D is possibly TRBD1 or TRBD2 (6 bases each). Germline CDR1 MNHNS, CDR2 SASEGT. The CDR3 runs to 15 residues. As DNA, the CDR3 is TGTGACAGCAGTGCAAGGGGGGACTTCTTGGAAACCCAGTACTTC. Its protein product is CDSSARGDFLETQYF.

V usage is TRBV6-1 and J usage is TRBJ2-7, with 8 bases identical to TRBD1. The CDR3 is 13 residues long. Germline V CDR1 and CDR2: MNHNS, SASEGT. J gave up 5 bases and V 9 bases, and 9 bases lay outside the gene matches. The CDR3 reads CASNRTGYHEQYF. Here the CDR3 DNA reads TGTGCCAGTAACAGGACAGGGTACCACGAGCAGTACTTC.

About this clonotype: It is likely a read error, because the conserved phenylalanine at the end of the CDR3 is missing. In DNA, the CDR3 is TGTGCCAGCAGCCCTCGGGGTGGCGAGAACAATGAGCAGTTCTCC. Its protein is CASSPRGGENNEQFS. This chain joins TRBV11-3 and TRBJ2-1, with D perhaps TRBD2 (5 bases). The CDR3 loop spans 15 amino acids. Trimming stripped 5 bases from V and 5 bases from J, with 16 bases between. Germline-derived CDR1 and CDR2 are SGHNT and YENEEA.

The chain carries TRBV28 and TRBJ2-5; D is tentatively TRBD1 or TRBD2 (6 bases each). V shed 2 bases and J shed 14 bases, with 27 bases lying between them. The germline V gene encodes CDR1 MDHEN and CDR2 SYDVKM. The CDR3 runs to 16 residues. The CDR3 reads CASSLPRDMVRESQYF. CDR3 sequence (DNA): TGTGCCAGCAGTTTACCGCGGGACATGGTTAGGGAGAGCCAATACTTC.

For this clonotype: One junction end does not reproduce the germline sequence, and a read error may be involved. The chain is built from TRBV11-2 and TRBJ2-2; D possibly corresponds to TRBD2 (5 bases). This CDR3 region has 15 residues. Per germline, CDR1 SGHAT and CDR2 FQNNGV. The DNA for the CDR3 is TGTGCCAGCATCCCTCCGCAAGGACCTACCGGGGAACTGTTTTTT. Its translation: CASIPPQGPTGELFF.

Worth noting for this clonotype: This could be a read error, since a much larger clone is one nucleotide away. The chain joins TRBV7-9 to TRBJ1-1, with D possibly being TRBD1 (5 bases). CDR1 and CDR2 (germline): SEHNR, FQNEAQ (reference sequence). The CDR3 totals 15 residues. The CDR3 DNA follows: TGTGCCAGCAGCTTGTCCGGGGCTGGTCTATCTGAAGATTTCTTT. This codes for CASSLSGAGLSEDFF.

Worth noting for this clonotype: Since a much larger clone is just one base distant, this may be a read error. The CDR3 region is CASKTRRRGDTDAFF. The CDR3 DNA follows: TGTGCCAGCAAGACCCGAAGACGGGGGGACACTGATGCTTTCTTT. The rearrangement joins TRBV28 to TRBJ1-1; possibly TRBD1 for D (6 bases). The CDR3 sequence is 15 residues long. Germline CDR1 MDHEN, CDR2 SYDVKM.

This clonotype appeared once. The chain employs TRBV12-3 or TRBV12-4 and TRBJ2-5; TRBD2 matches at 7 bases. The CDR3 totals 16 residues. V lost 11 bases, J lost 5 bases, and 20 bases stayed unmatched. The CDR3 protein is CAYSLGSAGEGETQYF. CDR3 coding DNA: TGTGCCTACAGTTTGGGGTCTGCGGGAGAGGGTGAGACCCAGTACTTC.

About this clonotype itself: The CDR3 carries no conserved terminal phenylalanine or tryptophan, so it likely arises from a read error. The chain uses TRBV11-2 and TRBJ2-1; no definite D call. The CDR3 loop spans 15 amino acids. Germline-derived CDR1 and CDR2 are SGHAT and FQNNGV. Trimming stripped 6 bases from V and 5 bases from J, with 17 bases between. The CDR3 nucleotides read TGTGCCAGCAGAGCAAGGGTTACTGTCAACAATGAGCAGTTCATC. This translates into CASRARVTVNNEQFI.